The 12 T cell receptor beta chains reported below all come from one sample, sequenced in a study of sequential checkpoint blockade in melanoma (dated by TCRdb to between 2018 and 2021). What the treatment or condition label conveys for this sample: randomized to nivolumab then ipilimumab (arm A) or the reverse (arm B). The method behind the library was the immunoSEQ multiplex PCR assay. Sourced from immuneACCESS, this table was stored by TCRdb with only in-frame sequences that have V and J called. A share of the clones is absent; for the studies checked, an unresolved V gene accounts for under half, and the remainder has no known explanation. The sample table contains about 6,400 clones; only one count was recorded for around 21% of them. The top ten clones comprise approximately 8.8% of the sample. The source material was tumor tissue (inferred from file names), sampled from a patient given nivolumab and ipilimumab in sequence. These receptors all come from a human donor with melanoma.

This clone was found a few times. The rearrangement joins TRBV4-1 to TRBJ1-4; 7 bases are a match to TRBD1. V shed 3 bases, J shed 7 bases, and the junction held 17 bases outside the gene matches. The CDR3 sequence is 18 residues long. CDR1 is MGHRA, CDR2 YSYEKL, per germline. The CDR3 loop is CASSHGITNRGSGEKLFF. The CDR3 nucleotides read TGCGCCAGCAGCCACGGAATAACCAACAGGGGCAGCGGTGAAAAACTGTTTTTT.

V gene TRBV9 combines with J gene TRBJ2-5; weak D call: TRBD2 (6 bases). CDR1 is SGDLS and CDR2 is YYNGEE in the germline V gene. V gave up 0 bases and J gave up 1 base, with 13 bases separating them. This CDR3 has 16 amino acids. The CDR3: CASSVGGAGLQETQYF. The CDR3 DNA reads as TGTGCCAGCAGCGTAGGGGGAGCGGGCCTCCAAGAGACCCAGTACTTC.

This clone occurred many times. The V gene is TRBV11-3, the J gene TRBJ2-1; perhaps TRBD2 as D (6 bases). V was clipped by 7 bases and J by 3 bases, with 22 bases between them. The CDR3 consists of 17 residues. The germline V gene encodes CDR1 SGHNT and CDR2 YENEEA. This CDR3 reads CASTSGGRDSIYNEQFF. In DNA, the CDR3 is TGTGCCAGCACTTCTGGGGGTAGGGACTCGATCTACAATGAGCAGTTCTTC.

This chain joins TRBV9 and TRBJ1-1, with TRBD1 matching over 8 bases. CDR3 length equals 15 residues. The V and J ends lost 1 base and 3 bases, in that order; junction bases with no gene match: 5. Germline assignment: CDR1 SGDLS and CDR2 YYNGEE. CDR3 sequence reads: CASSVTGGRYTEAFF. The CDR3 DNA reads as TGTGCCAGCAGCGTAACAGGGGGGCGGTACACTGAAGCTTTCTTT.

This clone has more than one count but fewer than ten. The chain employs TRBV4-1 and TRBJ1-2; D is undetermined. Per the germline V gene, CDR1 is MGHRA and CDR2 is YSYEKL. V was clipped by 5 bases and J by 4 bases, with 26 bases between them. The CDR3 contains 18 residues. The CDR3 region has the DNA TGCGCCAGCAGCTTATATCCACCCCACATCCCCCAGGTCTATGGCTACACCTTC. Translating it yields CASSLYPPHIPQVYGYTF.

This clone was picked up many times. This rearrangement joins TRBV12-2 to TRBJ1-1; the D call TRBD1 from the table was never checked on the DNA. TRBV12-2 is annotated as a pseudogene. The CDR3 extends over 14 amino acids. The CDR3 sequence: CANQPGTGGTEAFF. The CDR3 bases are TGTGCCAACCAACCCGGGACAGGGGGCACTGAAGCTTTCTTT.

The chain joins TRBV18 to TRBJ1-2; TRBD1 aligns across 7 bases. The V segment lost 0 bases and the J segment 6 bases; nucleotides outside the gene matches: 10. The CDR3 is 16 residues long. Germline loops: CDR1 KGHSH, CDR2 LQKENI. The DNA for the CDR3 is TGTGCCAGCTCACCACCGGGTGACAGGGATCCGAATGGCTACACCTTC. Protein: CASSPPGDRDPNGYTF.

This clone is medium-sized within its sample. The CDR3 DNA sequence: TGTGCCAGCAGCAAAGGGGCGCGCACTTACAATGAGCAGTTCTTC. Amino acids: CASSKGARTYNEQFF. This chain uses TRBV11-3 with TRBJ2-1; weak D call: TRBD1 (5 bases). Trimming removed 5 bases from V and 4 bases from J, with 15 bases in between. Germline CDR1 and CDR2: SGHNT and YENEEA. The CDR3 is 15 amino acids.

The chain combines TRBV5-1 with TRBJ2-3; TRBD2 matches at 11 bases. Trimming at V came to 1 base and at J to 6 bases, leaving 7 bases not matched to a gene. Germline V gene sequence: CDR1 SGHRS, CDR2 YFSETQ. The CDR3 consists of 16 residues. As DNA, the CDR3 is TGCGCCAGCAGCTTGCTAGCGGGAGGTAGTATGGATACGCAGTATTTT. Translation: CASSLLAGGSMDTQYF.

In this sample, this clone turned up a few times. The CDR3 DNA reads TGTGCCAGTAGTATGGAAGGATACACAGATACGCAGTATTTT. Protein sequence: CASSMEGYTDTQYF. The rearrangement uses TRBV19 and TRBJ2-3; no definite D call. Trimming took off 3 bases at V and 2 bases at J, with 9 bases between the two ends. Germline lookup yields CDR1 LNHDA and CDR2 SQIVND (reference sequence). The CDR3 extends over 14 amino acids.

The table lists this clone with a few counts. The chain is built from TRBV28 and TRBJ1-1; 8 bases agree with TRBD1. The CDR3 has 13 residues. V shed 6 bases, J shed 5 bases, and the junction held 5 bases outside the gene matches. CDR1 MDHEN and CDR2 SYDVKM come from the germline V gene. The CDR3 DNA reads TGTGCCAGCAGATCCAGGGGGCGGACTGAAGCTTTCTTT. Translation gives CASRSRGRTEAFF.

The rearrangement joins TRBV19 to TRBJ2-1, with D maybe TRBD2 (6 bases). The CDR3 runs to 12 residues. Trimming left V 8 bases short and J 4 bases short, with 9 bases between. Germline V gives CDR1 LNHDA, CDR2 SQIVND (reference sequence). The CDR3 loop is CASHGGYNEQFF. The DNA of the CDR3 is TGTGCCAGTCACGGGGGTTACAATGAGCAGTTCTTC.